A selection of T cell receptor beta chains follows, all from one sample in a study of control samples from healthy donors and cancer patients. Profiled with immunoSEQ multiplex PCR; TCRdb holds only in-frame clones, not every one. The table has about 120,000 clones, around nine tenths seen once. Specimen: blood. These TCRs come from a woman aged 70-85 years in good health. The CDR3 runs from the conserved cysteine through the conserved F or W. A D gene is named only where the DNA matches it firmly. A clone size is listed for some rows: how often the clone was seen (once, few, many), or a class if it is expanded.

-	TRBV29-1	-	TRBJ1-2	TGCAGCGGCGTCCGGGACGGAGGCTACACCTTC	CSGVRDGGYTF
-	TRBV6-2/TRBV6-3	-	TRBJ1-1	TGTGCCAGCAGTACAATCTGGCAGGCCAACATCGTCACTGAAGCTTTCTTT	CASSTIWQANIVTEAFF
-	TRBV12-3/TRBV12-4	-	TRBJ1-1	TGTGCCAGCATTACTTCGGGGGGGCGAGGGGCTTTCTTT	CASITSGGRGAFF
TRBD1	TRBV4-1	few	TRBJ1-6	TGCGCCAGCAGCCGAGGGACAGGGGGCTCACCCCTCCACTTT	CASSRGTGGSPLHF
-	TRBV2	-	TRBJ1-5	TGTGCCAGCAGTGAGCTTCTTCAGGTCAATCAGCCCCAGCATTTT	CASSELLQVNQPQHF
-	TRBV7-3	-	TRBJ1-6	TGTGCCAGCAGCCCCGATGGGGACTCACCCCTCCACTTT	CASSPDGDSPLHF
-	TRBV10-3	-	TRBJ2-7	TGTGCCATCAGATACAGTACCTACGAGCAGTACTTC	CAIRYSTYEQYF
-	TRBV7-2	-	TRBJ2-5	TGTGCCAGCAGCGGCACCCCCGCCGAGACCCAGTACTTC	CASSGTPAETQYF
-	TRBV5-1	-	TRBJ1-3	TGCGCCAGCAGCTTTGGTCCCGGAGCTGGAAACACCATATATTTT	CASSFGPGAGNTIYF
-	TRBV6-5	-	TRBJ1-5	TGTGCCAGCACCCAGGGGCAGAATCAGCCCCAGCATTTT	CASTQGQNQPQHF
-	TRBV4-1	-	TRBJ1-2	TGCGCCAGCAGCCAAGACGGGTCTAACTATGGCTACACCTTC	CASSQDGSNYGYTF
TRBD1	TRBV7-8	-	TRBJ2-7	TGTGCCAGCACGCGCGGATCGGGACAGAAATTCTACGAGCAGTACTTC	CASTRGSGQKFYEQYF
-	TRBV19	-	TRBJ1-4	TGTGCCAGTAGTATCGACAGCGTGATTGAAAAACTGTTTTTT	CASSIDSVIEKLFF
TRBD1	TRBV6-6	-	TRBJ1-5	TGTGCCAGCAGTTACAGAGTCCAGGGGGGCAATCAGCCCCAGCATTTT	CASSYRVQGGNQPQHF
-	TRBV4-2	-	TRBJ1-4	TGTGCCAGCAGCCAAGATTTCGGGGGAGGAGAAAAACTGTTTTTT	CASSQDFGGGEKLFF
TRBD1	TRBV9	few	TRBJ2-2	TGTGCCAGCAGCCCCGGACAGGGGGCGAGAACCGGGGAGCTGTTTTTT	CASSPGQGARTGELFF
-	TRBV7-2	-	TRBJ2-5	TGTGCCAGCAGCTTAGGACACGTACGAGGTCGGGAGACCCAGTACTTC	CASSLGHVRGRETQYF
-	TRBV21-1	-	TRBJ2-7	TGTGCCAGCAGCAAAGGTCGGACAGGCTACGAGCAGTACTTC	CASSKGRTGYEQYF
-	TRBV2	-	TRBJ2-3	TGTGCCAGCAGCCTCTCCACAGATACGCAGTATTTT	CASSLSTDTQYF
TRBD1	TRBV24-1	once	TRBJ2-5	TGTGCCACCAGTGACTCCAGGGGGCGGGAGACCCAGTACTTC	CATSDSRGRETQYF
-	TRBV7-9	-	TRBJ1-1	TGTGCCAGCAGCCCCCGGCAGGGCACTGAAGCTTTCTTT	CASSPRQGTEAFF
TRBD2	TRBV10-3	-	TRBJ2-3	TGTGCCATCAGGCAAGCGGGGGGGAAATCAGATACGCAGTATTTT	CAIRQAGGKSDTQYF
-	TRBV4-2	-	TRBJ1-4	TGTGCCAGCAGCCAAGAGCCCCGGGCTACTAATGAAAAACTGTTTTTT	CASSQEPRATNEKLFF
-	TRBV7-6	-	TRBJ1-1	TGTGCCAGCAGCTCCCGTTGGGAGACTGAAGCTTTCTTT	CASSSRWETEAFF
-	TRBV6-5	-	TRBJ1-5	TGTGCCAGCTGCCGGGTCGGGGGTCAGCCCCAGCATTTT	CASCRVGGQPQHF
-	TRBV11-3	-	TRBJ2-2	TGTGCCAGCAGCTTAGGTGGGACCACCGGGGAGCTGTTTTTT	CASSLGGTTGELFF
-	TRBV5-6	-	TRBJ1-6	TGTGCCAGCAGCTTGGATCAGGTTTCACCCCTCCACTTT	CASSLDQVSPLHF
TRBD2	TRBV13	once	TRBJ2-7	TGTGCCAGCAGCTTGGGACTAGCGGGGGTATTCGACGAGCAGTACTTC	CASSLGLAGVFDEQYF
-	TRBV5-4	-	TRBJ1-5	TGTGCCAGCAGCTTGGAAGGGGGGGCCAATCAGCCCCAGCATTTT	CASSLEGGANQPQHF
-	TRBV19	-	TRBJ2-4	TGTGCCAGTAGTATAGGGAGCAGGTCGGACATTCAGTACTTC	CASSIGSRSDIQYF
-	TRBV6-5	-	TRBJ1-1	TGTGCCACCATTAGAGGTAACACTGAAGCTTTCTTT	CATIRGNTEAFF
-	TRBV7-2	-	TRBJ1-3	TGTGCCAGCAGCTCAAGGACAGCTGGAAACACCATATATTTT	CASSSRTAGNTIYF
TRBD1	TRBV7-2	-	TRBJ1-1	TGTGCCAGCAGTACCCTCCGACAGGGGACCACTGAAGCTTTCTTT	CASSTLRQGTTEAFF
-	TRBV21-1	-	TRBJ1-5	TGTGCCAGCAGCAAAAGGACAGGCCGGAATAGCAATCAGCCCCAGCATTTT	CASSKRTGRNSNQPQHF
TRBD1	TRBV7-2	once	TRBJ1-6	TGTGCCAGCAGCCTAACAGGGGTCTATAATTCACCCCTCCACTTT	CASSLTGVYNSPLHF
TRBD1	TRBV7-2	-	TRBJ2-3	TGTGCCAGCAGTTCAGACACAGGGGGCTGGGATACGCAGTATTTT	CASSSDTGGWDTQYF
-	TRBV2	-	TRBJ1-5	TGTGCCAGCAGTCCCGATAACCAACGCGGTCAGCCCCAGCATTTT	CASSPDNQRGQPQHF
TRBD2	TRBV6-5	few	TRBJ2-5	TGTGCCAGCAGCGGACGCGGGAGTTTCCAAGAGACCCAGTACTTC	CASSGRGSFQETQYF
-	TRBV7-2	-	TRBJ1-2	TGTGCCAGCATCGAAAATCCCGGATTCGGCTACACCTTC	CASIENPGFGYTF
-	TRBV4-3	-	TRBJ2-5	TGCGCCAGCAGCCAAGATAGGGGGACCCAGTACTTC	CASSQDRGTQYF